This T cell receptor beta chain was sequenced during a study of cytomegalovirus exposure and HLA in healthy donors. In the study overall: The early release's HLA-typed donors yielded some 85 million unique TCRs.

A word on this clone: The antigen is unknown.

PCR amplification relied on 60 Vbeta primers (plus 13 Jbeta primers). The protocol was immunoSEQ multiplex PCR, while the TCRdb copy is restricted to in-frame clones and leaves out a portion. Here the sample spans 220,000 or so clones, around 85% being singletons. Broader study findings: Rare TCR sequences predominated, though certain public TCRs were found in many donors.

Sequenced input: PBMCs. This TCR came from a man over 45 in good health and CMV-seronegative.

The CDR3, as DNA: TGTGCCAGCAGTTTATCGCCTGGGGTGGCGGGGGTGTCCTACAATGAGCAGTTCTTC. Translating gives CASSLSPGVAGVSYNEQFF. J is TRBJ2-1 and V is TRBV27, with 7 bases identical to TRBD2. V was pared by 0 bases and J by 1 base, with 12 bases of the junction left unmatched. CDR1 is MNHEY, CDR2 SMNVEV, per germline (reference sequence). CDR3 length: 19 residues.